This is a list of T cell receptor beta chains from one sample in a study of blood T cell repertoires in COVID-19. Data came from immunoSEQ multiplex PCR; TCRdb stores just in-frame clones and leaves some out. The sample consists of about 250,000 clones, about nine tenths of them appearing once. The sequencing sample was made of PBMCs or T cells enriched from blood (not recorded which). The receptors originated from a man aged 35-49 years who had recovered from COVID-19. CDR3s include the opening cysteine and the closing phenylalanine or tryptophan. Each record gives: CDR3 DNA, CDR3 protein, J gene, D gene, clone size, V gene. A D gene is named only where the DNA matches it firmly. For some rows the clone size is stated as once, few or many, or as a class when expanded; others skip it.

CDR3nt: TGTGCCAGCAGTTACCCGGGGACAGGACGCCGGGACACTGAAGCTTTCTTT
CDR3aa: CASSYPGTGRRDTEAFF
j_gene: TRBJ1-1
d_gene: TRBD1
abundance: NA
v_gene: TRBV6-2/TRBV6-3

CDR3nt: TGTGCCAGCAGTTCTCCAGTCCCCTACGAGCAGTACTTC
CDR3aa: CASSSPVPYEQYF
j_gene: TRBJ2-7
d_gene: NA
abundance: few
v_gene: TRBV12-3/TRBV12-4

CDR3nt: TGTGCCTGGAGCCCAGGGAGGGACTATGGCTACACCTTC
CDR3aa: CAWSPGRDYGYTF
j_gene: TRBJ1-2
d_gene: NA
abundance: NA
v_gene: TRBV30

CDR3nt: TGTGCCAGCAGCACCTCCCATGGGGGGAGCTCCTACAATGAGCAGTTCTTC
CDR3aa: CASSTSHGGSSYNEQFF
j_gene: TRBJ2-1
d_gene: NA
abundance: NA
v_gene: TRBV9

CDR3nt: TGTGCCAGCAGTCGGGACAGGGGGCAGAGCACTGAAGCTTTCTTT
CDR3aa: CASSRDRGQSTEAFF
j_gene: TRBJ1-1
d_gene: TRBD1
abundance: NA
v_gene: TRBV6-5

CDR3nt: TGTGCCAGCAGCTCAATGGACATGTTAAACACTGAAGCTTTCTTT
CDR3aa: CASSSMDMLNTEAFF
j_gene: TRBJ1-1
d_gene: NA
abundance: NA
v_gene: TRBV7-2

CDR3nt: TGTGCCAGCAAGATCGTGACAGGGGGGGACGGGGAGCTGTTTTTT
CDR3aa: CASKIVTGGDGELFF
j_gene: TRBJ2-2
d_gene: TRBD1
abundance: once
v_gene: TRBV27

CDR3nt: TGTGCCAGCAGGACAGGTAGCTCCTATAATTCACCCCTCCACTTT
CDR3aa: CASRTGSSYNSPLHF
j_gene: TRBJ1-6
d_gene: NA
abundance: NA
v_gene: TRBV7-2

CDR3nt: TGTGCCAGCAGCCAAGGTGCCACAGGAGAATATGGCTACACCTTC
CDR3aa: CASSQGATGEYGYTF
j_gene: TRBJ1-2
d_gene: NA
abundance: NA
v_gene: TRBV4-2

CDR3nt: TGTGCCACCCAACAGGGGGACATCTCTGGAAACACCATATATTTT
CDR3aa: CATQQGDISGNTIYF
j_gene: TRBJ1-3
d_gene: TRBD1
abundance: NA
v_gene: TRBV15

CDR3nt: TGTGCCAGCAGCCTATCGCAGGGAAATCACAATGAGCAGTTCTTC
CDR3aa: CASSLSQGNHNEQFF
j_gene: TRBJ2-1
d_gene: NA
abundance: NA
v_gene: TRBV2

CDR3nt: TGTGCCAGCAGGCAGGGACAGTTCTATGGCTACACCTTC
CDR3aa: CASRQGQFYGYTF
j_gene: TRBJ1-2
d_gene: TRBD1
abundance: once
v_gene: TRBV6-5

CDR3nt: TGTGCCACCAGTGAGTCCACAGGGGGACCCTACAATGAGCAGTTCTTC
CDR3aa: CATSESTGGPYNEQFF
j_gene: TRBJ2-1
d_gene: TRBD1
abundance: NA
v_gene: TRBV24-1

CDR3nt: TGTGCCAGCAGTTCGTTGGAGGGGGCGAGCGGGGAGCTGTTTTTT
CDR3aa: CASSSLEGASGELFF
j_gene: TRBJ2-2
d_gene: NA
abundance: NA
v_gene: TRBV6-2/TRBV6-3

CDR3nt: TGTGCCACCTCCTCCGGGGAGACCCAGTACTTC
CDR3aa: CATSSGETQYF
j_gene: TRBJ2-5
d_gene: NA
abundance: once
v_gene: TRBV6-4

CDR3nt: TGTGCCAGCAGTTTAACGGGGATCATTGGAGGGGTCGTTGGGGAATGGTCTGAAGCTTTCTTT
CDR3aa: CASSLTGIIGGVVGEWSEAFF
j_gene: TRBJ1-1
d_gene: NA
abundance: NA
v_gene: TRBV27

CDR3nt: TGCAGCGTTGAGATTACAGGGGGCTCGTACGAGCAGTACTTC
CDR3aa: CSVEITGGSYEQYF
j_gene: TRBJ2-7
d_gene: TRBD1
abundance: NA
v_gene: TRBV29-1

CDR3nt: TGTGCCAGCAGCGTAGGGTGGACAGGGCAGCGGAGCGAGCAGTACTTC
CDR3aa: CASSVGWTGQRSEQYF
j_gene: TRBJ2-7
d_gene: TRBD1
abundance: NA
v_gene: TRBV9

CDR3nt: TGTGCCAGCAGCGTCCGGGACAGGGGGGCACATGGCTACACCTTC
CDR3aa: CASSVRDRGAHGYTF
j_gene: TRBJ1-2
d_gene: TRBD1
abundance: NA
v_gene: TRBV7-9

CDR3nt: TGTGCCAGCAGCGGGACACCAAGCTATGGCTACACCTTC
CDR3aa: CASSGTPSYGYTF
j_gene: TRBJ1-2
d_gene: NA
abundance: NA
v_gene: TRBV9

CDR3nt: TGTGCCAGCAGTTTGGGGGGAAATGAGCAGTTCTTC
CDR3aa: CASSLGGNEQFF
j_gene: TRBJ2-1
d_gene: NA
abundance: NA
v_gene: TRBV27

CDR3nt: TGTGCCAGCAGCTTACGGTCCGCACTGGGCACAGATACGCAGTATTTT
CDR3aa: CASSLRSALGTDTQYF
j_gene: TRBJ2-3
d_gene: NA
abundance: NA
v_gene: TRBV9

CDR3nt: TGTGCCAGCAGCCAAGATCTGAGGGCCTACGAGCAGTACTTC
CDR3aa: CASSQDLRAYEQYF
j_gene: TRBJ2-7
d_gene: NA
abundance: NA
v_gene: TRBV14

CDR3nt: TGTGCCAGCAGCAGCGACACCATTTACGAGCAGTACTTC
CDR3aa: CASSSDTIYEQYF
j_gene: TRBJ2-7
d_gene: NA
abundance: NA
v_gene: TRBV21-1

CDR3nt: TGTGCCACCAGTGATCCCTCCCAGGGGGCTATTTACAATGAGCAGTTCTTC
CDR3aa: CATSDPSQGAIYNEQFF
j_gene: TRBJ2-1
d_gene: TRBD1
abundance: NA
v_gene: TRBV24-1

CDR3nt: TGTGCCAGCAAAATCCGCAGGTATGGAAACTATGGCTACACCTTC
CDR3aa: CASKIRRYGNYGYTF
j_gene: TRBJ1-2
d_gene: NA
abundance: NA
v_gene: TRBV5-6

CDR3nt: TGTGCCAGTAGTGCAACTAGCGGAAGCTCCTACAATGAGCAGTTCTTC
CDR3aa: CASSATSGSSYNEQFF
j_gene: TRBJ2-1
d_gene: TRBD2
abundance: few
v_gene: TRBV19

CDR3nt: TGTGCCAGTAGTATGAGACTCCCGACTCGGGATAGCAATCAGCCCCAGCATTTT
CDR3aa: CASSMRLPTRDSNQPQHF
j_gene: TRBJ1-5
d_gene: NA
abundance: once
v_gene: TRBV19

CDR3nt: TGTGCCAGCAGCCAGACAGGGTACTATGGCTACACCTTC
CDR3aa: CASSQTGYYGYTF
j_gene: TRBJ1-2
d_gene: TRBD1
abundance: NA
v_gene: TRBV6-5

CDR3nt: TGTGCCAGCAGCCTGCCGGGGTCTCCCCGCTACGAGCAGTACTTC
CDR3aa: CASSLPGSPRYEQYF
j_gene: TRBJ2-7
d_gene: NA
abundance: NA
v_gene: TRBV3-1/TRBV3-2

CDR3nt: TGCGCCAGCAGCTTGGAGGGACTTTCTTTGGGGGAGCAGTACTTC
CDR3aa: CASSLEGLSLGEQYF
j_gene: TRBJ2-7
d_gene: NA
abundance: once
v_gene: TRBV5-1

CDR3nt: TGTGCCAGCAGCGACTCAGGCCCAACTAATGAAAAACTGTTTTTT
CDR3aa: CASSDSGPTNEKLFF
j_gene: TRBJ1-4
d_gene: NA
abundance: NA
v_gene: TRBV9

CDR3nt: TGTGCCAGCAGCCCGGGGGCGGGAGCCGGTGGGGAGCAGTACTTC
CDR3aa: CASSPGAGAGGEQYF
j_gene: TRBJ2-7
d_gene: NA
abundance: NA
v_gene: TRBV5-5

CDR3nt: TGTGCCAGCAGCCGAGCAACCGGGACTAGCGTACCCGGGGAGCTGTTTTTT
CDR3aa: CASSRATGTSVPGELFF
j_gene: TRBJ2-2
d_gene: TRBD2
abundance: NA
v_gene: TRBV5-4

CDR3nt: TGTGCCAGCAGCTTACTCGAAGGGACTAGCACAGATACGCAGTATTTT
CDR3aa: CASSLLEGTSTDTQYF
j_gene: TRBJ2-3
d_gene: NA
abundance: once
v_gene: TRBV6-2/TRBV6-3

CDR3nt: TGTGCCAGCAGCAAAACAGTTGCAGGCGCCTACGAGCAGTACTTC
CDR3aa: CASSKTVAGAYEQYF
j_gene: TRBJ2-7
d_gene: NA
abundance: NA
v_gene: TRBV6-5

CDR3nt: TGTGCCACCGGGCCTAGGACAGGGGAACCCTACGAGCAGTACTTC
CDR3aa: CATGPRTGEPYEQYF
j_gene: TRBJ2-7
d_gene: NA
abundance: NA
v_gene: TRBV21-1

CDR3nt: TGCGCCAGCAGCTACGACAGGGGACTGTACGAGCAGTACTTC
CDR3aa: CASSYDRGLYEQYF
j_gene: TRBJ2-7
d_gene: TRBD1
abundance: NA
v_gene: TRBV5-1

CDR3nt: TGTGCCAGCAGCTTGGGGGGAACCAATTCACCCCTCCACTTT
CDR3aa: CASSLGGTNSPLHF
j_gene: TRBJ1-6
d_gene: NA
abundance: once
v_gene: TRBV11-2

CDR3nt: TGTGCCAGCGGACTAGCGGGAGACAGCACCGGGGAGCTGTTTTTT
CDR3aa: CASGLAGDSTGELFF
j_gene: TRBJ2-2
d_gene: TRBD2
abundance: NA
v_gene: TRBV28

CDR3nt: TGTGCCAGCAGTCGAGACACCGGACAGGGTAGGGGCTATGGCTACACCTTC
CDR3aa: CASSRDTGQGRGYGYTF
j_gene: TRBJ1-2
d_gene: TRBD1
abundance: NA
v_gene: TRBV2

CDR3nt: TGTGCCAGCAGCATCTCCGGGACAGGGATCAACAATGAGCAGTTCTTC
CDR3aa: CASSISGTGINNEQFF
j_gene: TRBJ2-1
d_gene: TRBD1
abundance: NA
v_gene: TRBV5-4

CDR3nt: TGTGCCAGCAGCCAACTACCGTCCGGGACTAGCCCACCCGTGACCCAGTACTTC
CDR3aa: CASSQLPSGTSPPVTQYF
j_gene: TRBJ2-5
d_gene: TRBD2
abundance: NA
v_gene: TRBV3-1/TRBV3-2

CDR3nt: TGTGCCAGCAGTTCCCAGGGTATGTTGCACAATGAGCAGTTCTTC
CDR3aa: CASSSQGMLHNEQFF
j_gene: TRBJ2-1
d_gene: NA
abundance: NA
v_gene: TRBV28

CDR3nt: TGTGCCAGCAGCTGGGGGGGCTCCAGGGAGACCCAGTACTTC
CDR3aa: CASSWGGSRETQYF
j_gene: TRBJ2-5
d_gene: NA
abundance: NA
v_gene: TRBV5-6

CDR3nt: TGTGCCAGCAGACGAATCGACAGGGATGGGAATCAGCCCCAGCATTTT
CDR3aa: CASRRIDRDGNQPQHF
j_gene: TRBJ1-5
d_gene: TRBD1
abundance: once
v_gene: TRBV11-3

CDR3nt: TGTGCCACTCCAGGGCCCTGGGGCACTGAAGCTTTCTTT
CDR3aa: CATPGPWGTEAFF
j_gene: TRBJ1-1
d_gene: NA
abundance: NA
v_gene: TRBV2

CDR3nt: TGTGCCAGCAGCGAAAGCGGGAATCCCTACTACGAGCAGTACTTC
CDR3aa: CASSESGNPYYEQYF
j_gene: TRBJ2-7
d_gene: TRBD2
abundance: NA
v_gene: TRBV27

CDR3nt: TGCGCCAGCAGCTCAGGGAGGGCCTACGAGCAGTACTTC
CDR3aa: CASSSGRAYEQYF
j_gene: TRBJ2-7
d_gene: TRBD2
abundance: NA
v_gene: TRBV4-3

CDR3nt: TGTGCCAGCAGCACGGGGGGGGACAGGGCTCATCAGCCCCAGCATTTT
CDR3aa: CASSTGGDRAHQPQHF
j_gene: TRBJ1-5
d_gene: NA
abundance: NA
v_gene: TRBV21-1

CDR3nt: TGTGCCAGCAGCTTATACAGTGCCTACGAGCAGTACTTC
CDR3aa: CASSLYSAYEQYF
j_gene: TRBJ2-7
d_gene: NA
abundance: once
v_gene: TRBV7-2